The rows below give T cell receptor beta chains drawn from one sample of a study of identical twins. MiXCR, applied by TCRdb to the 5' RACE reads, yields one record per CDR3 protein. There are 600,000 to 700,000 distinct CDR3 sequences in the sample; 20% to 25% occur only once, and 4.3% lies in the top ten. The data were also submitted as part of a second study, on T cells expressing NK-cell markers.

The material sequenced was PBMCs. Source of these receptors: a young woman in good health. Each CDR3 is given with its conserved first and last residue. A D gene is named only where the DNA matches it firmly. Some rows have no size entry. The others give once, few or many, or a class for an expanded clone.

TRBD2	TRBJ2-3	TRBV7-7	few	CASSLAGGQDTQYF	TGTGCTAGCAGCTTAGCGGGGGGGCAAGATACGCAGTATTTT
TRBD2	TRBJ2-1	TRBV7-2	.	CASSSETSYYNEQFF	TGTGCCAGCAGCTCGGAGACTAGCTACTACAATGAGCAGTTCTTC
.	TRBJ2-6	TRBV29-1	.	CSVPIAGGRRSGANVLTF	TGCAGCGTTCCCATTGCTGGGGGGCGTCGATCTGGGGCCAACGTCCTGACTTTC
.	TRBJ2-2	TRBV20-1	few	CSAPPGGRPNTGELFF	TGCAGTGCCCCACCAGGTGGACGACCGAACACCGGGGAGCTGTTTTTT
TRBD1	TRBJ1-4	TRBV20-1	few	CSASLGQGSEKLFF	TGCAGTGCTAGTCTGGGACAGGGATCTGAAAAACTGTTTTTT
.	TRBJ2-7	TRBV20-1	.	CSAFYVTGEQYF	TGCAGTGCTTTCTATGTGACGGGGGAGCAGTACTTC
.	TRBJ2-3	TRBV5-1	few	CASSFAEGTAGPYF	.
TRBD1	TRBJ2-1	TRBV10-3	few	CASSSGTVHNEQFF	TGTGCCTCTTCGTCCGGGACAGTCCACAATGAGCAGTTCTTC
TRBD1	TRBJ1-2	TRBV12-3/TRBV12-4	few	CASSLMGTELYGYTF	TGTGCCAGCAGTTTAATGGGGACAGAACTCTATGGCTACACCTTC
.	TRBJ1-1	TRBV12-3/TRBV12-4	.	CASSMKGGNTEAFF	TGTGCCAGCAGCATGAAGGGGGGGAACACTGAAGCTTTCTTT
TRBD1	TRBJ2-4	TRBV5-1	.	CASSLWGQGDIQYF	TGCGCCAGCAGCTTGTGGGGACAGGGTGACATTCAGTACTTC
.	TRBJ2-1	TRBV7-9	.	CASNLNSLAAPNEQFF	TGTGCCAGCAACCTTAATAGTTTGGCCGCACCGAATGAGCAGTTCTTC
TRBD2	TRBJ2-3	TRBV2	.	CASRETGLGFATQYF	TGTGCCAGCAGGGAGACGGGACTAGGATTCGCTACGCAGTATTTT
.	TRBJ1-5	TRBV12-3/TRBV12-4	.	CASSGGVRSQPQHF	TGTGCCAGCTCGGGAGGAGTACGTAGTCAGCCCCAGCATTTT
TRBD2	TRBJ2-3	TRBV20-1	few	CSARDALAGGMPDTQYF	TGCAGTGCTAGAGATGCCCTAGCGGGAGGGATGCCAGATACGCAGTATTTT
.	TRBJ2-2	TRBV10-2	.	CASSGLAEGGTGELFF	TGCGCCAGCAGTGGCTTAGCAGAGGGGGGCACCGGGGAGCTGTTTTTT
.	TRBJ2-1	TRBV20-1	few	CSARTRRGRSYNEQFF	TGCAGTGCTAGAACCCGCCGGGGACGCTCCTACAATGAGCAGTTCTTC
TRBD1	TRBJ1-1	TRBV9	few	CASNRQGNTEAFF	TGTGCCAGTAATAGACAGGGCAACACTGAAGCTTTCTTT
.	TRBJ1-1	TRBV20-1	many	CSASPISRHVAEAFF	TGCAGTGCTAGCCCCATCAGTCGTCATGTCGCTGAAGCTTTCTTT
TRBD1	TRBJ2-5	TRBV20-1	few	CSARDRTGGETQYF	TGCAGTGCTAGAGATCGAACAGGGGGAGAGACCCAGTACTTC
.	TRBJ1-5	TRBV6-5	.	CASSSGRQVSNQPQHF	TGTGCCAGCAGTTCTGGTCGGCAGGTTAGCAATCAGCCCCAGCATTTT